A single sample gave rise to the 18 T cell receptor beta chains below, sequenced in a study of T cell repertoires in cytomegalovirus infection. TCRdb passed the reads through MiXCR, listing each CDR3 protein once. The sample has approximately 910,000 distinct CDR3 sequences, approximately 31% seen once; the top ten hold roughly an eighth. Their cognate antigens are unknown. The sequencing used cultured CD8+ T cells from PBMCs, collected from culture after CMV antigen stimulation. The receptors stem from a human donor in good health (CMV status not recorded). Some clones in this sample may be carry-over from other donors' samples.

The gene calls are TRBV6-2 or TRBV6-3 and TRBJ2-1; 9 bases map to TRBD2. The germline CDR1 and CDR2 sequences are MNHEY and SVGEGT. The V and J ends lost 5 bases and 6 bases, in that order; junction bases with no gene match: 11. The CDR3 has 16 residues. CDR3 sequence (DNA): TGTGCCAGCAGTGAATTTGCGGGGGGGCCGGGCAATGAGCAGTTCTTC. Translating gives CASSEFAGGPGNEQFF.

This clonotype was counted once. Germline is not matched at one junction end, which may reflect a read error. This sequence joins TRBV7-6 and TRBJ1-1; 7 nucleotides align to TRBD1. The CDR3 runs to 14 residues. Per germline, CDR1 SGHVS and CDR2 FNYEAQ. This CDR3 reads CVSRPDHRGTEAFF. CDR3 in DNA: TGTGTCAGCAGACCTGACCACAGGGGCACTGAAGCTTTCTTT.

J is TRBJ1-1 and V is TRBV4-1; D is unresolved. Germline loops: CDR1 MGHRA, CDR2 YSYEKL. V was trimmed by 1 base and J by 2 bases, leaving 5 bases between them. CDR3 length: 13 residues. CDR3 DNA: TGCGCCAGCAGCCAAGCCCCAAACACTGAAGCTTTCTTT. It specifies CASSQAPNTEAFF.

J is TRBJ1-1 and V is TRBV19; no reliable D call. V was pared by 7 bases and J by 6 bases, with 9 bases between. From germline, CDR1 is LNHDA and CDR2 SQIVND (reference sequence). This CDR3 spans 11 amino acids. The CDR3 reads CASKSIAEAFF. The CDR3 nucleotides are TGTGCCAGTAAGAGTATCGCTGAAGCTTTCTTT.

The V call is TRBV19, the J call TRBJ1-1; no clear D gene. Per the germline V gene, CDR1 is LNHDA and CDR2 is SQIVND (reference sequence). The V end was cut by 10 bases, the J end by 0 bases, with 9 bases between. The CDR3 is made up of 12 amino acids. The CDR3 region is CATETMNTEAFF. The DNA of the CDR3 is TGTGCCACGGAAACGATGAACACTGAAGCTTTCTTT. Together with reference TRBV19 and TRBJ1-1, the CDR3 gives the full variable domain: DGGITQSPKYLFRKEGQNVTLSCEQNLNHDAMYWYRQDPGQGLRLIYYSQIVNDFQKGDIAEGYSVSREKKESFPLTVTSAQKNPTAFYLCATETMNTEAFFGQGTRLTVV.

The chain has TRBV7-6 and TRBJ2-1; D call uncertain. Looked up from germline, CDR1 is SGHVS and CDR2 is FNYEAQ. This CDR3 region has 15 residues. V was clipped by 8 bases and J by 7 bases, with 21 bases between them. The CDR3 sequence: CASSSPSGLGNEQFF. CDR3 sequence (DNA): TGTGCCAGCTCCTCTCCTTCCGGGTTAGGGAATGAGCAGTTCTTC.

The CDR3 here is CASSTDQYTEAFF. DNA for the CDR3: TGTGCCAGCAGCACCGACCAGTACACTGAAGCTTTCTTT. The chain has TRBV7-9 and TRBJ1-1; D unresolved. The CDR3 is made up of 13 amino acids. V gave up 5 bases and J gave up 3 bases, with 10 bases separating them. The V gene's germline CDR1 is SEHNR and CDR2 FQNEAQ (reference sequence).

The CDR3 reads CSASKTRGETQYF. CDR3 in DNA: TGCAGTGCTTCTAAAACCAGAGGGGAGACCCAGTACTTC. V and J are TRBV20-1 and TRBJ2-5; maybe TRBD2 (5 bases). The germline V gene encodes CDR1 DFQATT and CDR2 SNEGSKA (reference sequence). There are 13 residues in the CDR3. V was pared by 5 bases and J by 5 bases, with 15 bases between.

Many counts were recorded for this clonotype. V and J are TRBV7-9 and TRBJ1-1; D is unresolved. This CDR3 spans 11 amino acids. V gave up 8 bases and J gave up 8 bases, with 12 bases separating them. Per germline, CDR1 SEHNR and CDR2 FQNEAQ (reference sequence). CDR3 sequence (DNA): TGTGCCAGCTCCTGGGCAGACGAAGCTTTCTTT. Its protein product is CASSWADEAFF.

This chain joins TRBV11-2 and TRBJ2-7; D not resolved. CDR3 size: 12 residues. Per the germline V gene, CDR1 is SGHAT and CDR2 is FQNNGV. The V end was cut by 5 bases, the J end by 6 bases, with 11 bases between. CDR3 nucleotide sequence: TGTGCCAGCAGCCCCTCTATGACCGAGCAGTACTTC. Protein: CASSPSMTEQYF.

The sample holds a few counts of this clonotype. The chain is built from TRBV7-9 and TRBJ1-6; D gene unclear. Trimming pared 1 base from V and 0 bases from J, leaving 16 bases between. This CDR3 comprises 19 residues. The germline CDR1 and CDR2 sequences are SEHNR and FQNEAQ (reference sequence). CDR3 coding DNA: TGTGCCAGCAGCTTAGTTTCCCTTCACGGAAGCTCCTATAATTCACCCCTCCACTTT. It encodes CASSLVSLHGSSYNSPLHF.

Here the CDR3 DNA reads TGTGCCAGCAGTTACGGGCCTAGCGGGGGGGCCCGGGAGCAGTTCTTC. This gives the protein CASSYGPSGGAREQFF. The chain links TRBV6-5 to TRBJ2-1, with 12 bases fitting TRBD2. V lost 2 bases and J lost 10; bases outside the gene matches: 9. The CDR3 loop spans 16 amino acids. Germline CDR1 and CDR2: MNHEY and SVGAGI.

This chain connects TRBV20-1 to TRBJ1-1; 10 bases line up with TRBD1. This CDR3 is built from 16 residues. V lost 2 bases and J lost 6; bases outside the gene matches: 12. Germline V gene lookup returns CDR1 DFQATT and CDR2 SNEGSKA (reference sequence). This chain's CDR3 is CSARHIDRGRLSEAFF. The DNA of the CDR3 is TGCAGTGCTAGACACATAGACAGGGGGCGTTTGTCTGAAGCTTTCTTT.

The chain recombines TRBV9 with TRBJ1-1, with D maybe TRBD1 (5 bases). The CDR3 has 14 residues. Germline V gives CDR1 SGDLS, CDR2 YYNGEE. V was shortened by 3 bases and J by 4 bases, with 13 bases between the two germline ends. The DNA for the CDR3 is TGTGCCAGCAGCGGCGACAGCTTTACCACTGAAGCTTTCTTT. This gives the protein CASSGDSFTTEAFF.

This clonotype has only a few counts. The rearrangement joins TRBV6-2 or TRBV6-3 to TRBJ1-1; D is possibly TRBD1 (5 bases). The germline V gene encodes CDR1 MNHEY and CDR2 SVGEGT. The CDR3 totals 14 residues. The V gene lost 0 bases and the J gene lost 8 bases, with 13 bases spanning the gap. The CDR3 loop is CASSYSPWGVEAFF. CDR3 coding DNA: TGTGCCAGCAGTTACTCCCCCTGGGGGGTCGAAGCTTTCTTT.

This clonotype appeared many times. The chain recombines TRBV7-3 with TRBJ2-1; no firm D call. V shed 4 bases and J shed 7 bases, with 20 bases lying between them. This CDR3 has 16 amino acids. The germline CDR1 and CDR2 sequences are SGHTA and FQGTGA. The CDR3 reads CASSSPDMASGNEQFF. CDR3 DNA sequence: TGTGCCAGCAGCTCCCCAGACATGGCAAGTGGGAATGAGCAGTTCTTC.

This clonotype was counted at least ten times. The chain recombines TRBV27 with TRBJ1-5; 8 bases match TRBD1. Trimming took 2 bases from V and 7 from J; bases not matched to a gene: 4. The CDR3 is 14 residues long. Germline V CDR1 and CDR2: MNHEY, SMNVEV (reference sequence). The CDR3 coding sequence is TGTGCCAGCAGTTTAGGGACAGGTGGCCAGCCCCAGCATTTT. This sequence encodes CASSLGTGGQPQHF.

The genes are TRBV7-6 and TRBJ1-1; D ambiguous. Germline CDR1 is SGHVS and CDR2 is FNYEAQ. The V gene lost 0 bases and the J gene lost 0 bases, with 8 bases spanning the gap. The CDR3 extends over 15 amino acids. The CDR3 DNA reads TGTGCCAGCAGCTTAGCGGAAGGTATGAACACTGAAGCTTTCTTT. Its translation: CASSLAEGMNTEAFF. Using reference TRBV7-6 and TRBJ1-1 for the parts outside the CDR3, the full variable domain is GAGVSQSPRYKVTKRGQDVALRCDPISGHVSLYWYRQALGQGPEFLTYFNYEAQQDKSGLPNDRFSAERPEGSISTLTIQRTEQRDSAMYRCASSLAEGMNTEAFFGQGTRLTVV.